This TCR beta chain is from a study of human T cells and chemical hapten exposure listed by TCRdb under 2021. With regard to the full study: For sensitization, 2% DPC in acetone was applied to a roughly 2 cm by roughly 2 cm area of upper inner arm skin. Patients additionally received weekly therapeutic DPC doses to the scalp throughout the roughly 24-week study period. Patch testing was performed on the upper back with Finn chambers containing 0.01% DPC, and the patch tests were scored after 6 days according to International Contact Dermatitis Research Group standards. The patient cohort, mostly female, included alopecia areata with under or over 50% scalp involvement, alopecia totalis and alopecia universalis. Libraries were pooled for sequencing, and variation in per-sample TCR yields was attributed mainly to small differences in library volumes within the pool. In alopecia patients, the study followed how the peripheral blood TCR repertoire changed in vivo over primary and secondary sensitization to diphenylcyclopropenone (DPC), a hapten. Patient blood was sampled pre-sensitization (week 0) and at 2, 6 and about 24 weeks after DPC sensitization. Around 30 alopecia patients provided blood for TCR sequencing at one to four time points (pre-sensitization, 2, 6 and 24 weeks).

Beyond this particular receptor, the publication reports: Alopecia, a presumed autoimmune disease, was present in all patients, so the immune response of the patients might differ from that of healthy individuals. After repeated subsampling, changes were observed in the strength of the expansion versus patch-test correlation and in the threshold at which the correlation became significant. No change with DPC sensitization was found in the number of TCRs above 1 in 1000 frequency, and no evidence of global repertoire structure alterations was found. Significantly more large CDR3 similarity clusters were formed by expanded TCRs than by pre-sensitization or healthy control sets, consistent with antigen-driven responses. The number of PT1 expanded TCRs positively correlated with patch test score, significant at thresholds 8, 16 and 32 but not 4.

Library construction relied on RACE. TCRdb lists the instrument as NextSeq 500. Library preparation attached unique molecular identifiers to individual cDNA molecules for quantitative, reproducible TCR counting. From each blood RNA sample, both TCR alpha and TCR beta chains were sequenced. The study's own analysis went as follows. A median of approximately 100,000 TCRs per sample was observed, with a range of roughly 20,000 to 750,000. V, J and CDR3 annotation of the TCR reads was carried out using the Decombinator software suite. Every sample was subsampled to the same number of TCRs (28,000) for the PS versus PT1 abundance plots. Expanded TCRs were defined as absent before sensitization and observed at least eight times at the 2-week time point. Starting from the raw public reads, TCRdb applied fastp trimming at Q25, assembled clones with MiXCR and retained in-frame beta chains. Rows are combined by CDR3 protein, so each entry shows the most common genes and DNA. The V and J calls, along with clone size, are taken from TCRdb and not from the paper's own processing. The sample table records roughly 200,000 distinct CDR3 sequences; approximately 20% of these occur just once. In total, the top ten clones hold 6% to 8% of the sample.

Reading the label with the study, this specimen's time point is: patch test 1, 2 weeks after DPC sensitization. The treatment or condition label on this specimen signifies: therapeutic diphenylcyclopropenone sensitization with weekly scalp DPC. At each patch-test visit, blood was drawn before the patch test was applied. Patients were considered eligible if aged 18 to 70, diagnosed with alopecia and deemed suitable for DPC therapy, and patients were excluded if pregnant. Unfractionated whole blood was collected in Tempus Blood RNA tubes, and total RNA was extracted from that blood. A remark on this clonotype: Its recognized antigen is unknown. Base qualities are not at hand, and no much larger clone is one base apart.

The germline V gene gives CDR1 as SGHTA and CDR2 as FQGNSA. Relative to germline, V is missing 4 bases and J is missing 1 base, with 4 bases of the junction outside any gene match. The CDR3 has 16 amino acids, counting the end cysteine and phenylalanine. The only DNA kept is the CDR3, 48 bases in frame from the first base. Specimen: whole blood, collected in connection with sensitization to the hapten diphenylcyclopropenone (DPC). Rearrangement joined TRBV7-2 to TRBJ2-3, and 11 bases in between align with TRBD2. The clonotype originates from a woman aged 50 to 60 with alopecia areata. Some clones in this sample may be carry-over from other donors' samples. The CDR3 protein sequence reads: CASSYVLAGGTDTQYF. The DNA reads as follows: TGTGCCAGCAGCTACGTACTAGCGGGAGGCACAGATACGCAGTATTTT.